Listed below are T cell receptor beta chains from one sample, sequenced in a study of blood T cells in healthy people across ages. TCRdb passed the 5' RACE reads through MiXCR, listing each CDR3 protein once. The sample shows 500,000 to 600,000 distinct CDR3 sequences, approximately 30% of them seen only once. The sample consisted of blood. Receptors originate from a woman in her seventies in good health. Both conserved end residues are part of each CDR3. D genes are given only for firm matches. The size field is filled for only some rows; it gives once, few, many or a size class.

CDR3 length	V gene	clone size	D gene	J gene	CDR3 DNA	CDR3 protein
14	TRBV5-6	.	.	TRBJ2-1	TGTGCCAGCAGCTCAAGAAGAGAGGGGCGTGAGCAGTTCTTC	CASSSRREGREQFF
15	TRBV7-8	few	.	TRBJ2-1	TGTGCCAGCAGCTTATCCGGGGGGCGGTACAATGAGCAGTTCTTC	CASSLSGGRYNEQFF
15	TRBV7-2	.	TRBD2	TRBJ2-7	TGTGCCAGCAGCACCTTAGCGGGGGACTCCTACGAGCAGTACTTC	CASSTLAGDSYEQYF
13	TRBV6-1	few	.	TRBJ1-1	TGTGCCAGCCGGGCAGGGTTCAACACTGAAGCTTTCTTT	CASRAGFNTEAFF
15	TRBV6-2/TRBV6-3	.	.	TRBJ1-5	TGTGCCAGCAGTTACTCAAGGGGTAACGGTCAGCCCCAGCATTTT	CASSYSRGNGQPQHF
14	TRBV7-2	.	.	TRBJ1-6	TGTGCCAGCAGCTTGATGCAGGGAAGTTCACCCCTCCACTTT	CASSLMQGSSPLHF
15	TRBV24-1	few	TRBD1	TRBJ2-4	TGTGCCACCAGTGACCCAGGGGGAGCCAAAAACATTCAGTACTTC	CATSDPGGAKNIQYF
16	TRBV12-3/TRBV12-4	.	.	TRBJ1-6	TGTGCCAGCAGCCCAAGAGGCCTCGCGAGGAATTCACCCCTCCACTTT	CASSPRGLARNSPLHF
13	TRBV2	.	.	TRBJ1-1	TGTGCCAGCCTAGCAGAAGGGAGGACTGAAGCTTTCTTT	CASLAEGRTEAFF
15	TRBV6-1	.	TRBD2	TRBJ2-4	TGTGCCAGCAGCCCCAAGGGACTAGGTTTTAACATTCAGTACTTC	CASSPKGLGFNIQYF